A selection of T cell receptor beta chains follows, all from one sample in a study of kidney transplant recipient with SARS-CoV-2 infection. Each CDR3 protein gets one entry after TCRdb re-called the reads with MiXCR. The data hold roughly 250,000 distinct CDR3 sequences, with 25% to 30% observed a single time. Sequenced material: a blood sample, taken at baseline and on day 111 from a kidney transplant recipient. The receptor source for this set is a young adult male patient who had COVID-19 and was a kidney transplant recipient. The graft donor may have given rise to some T cells. CDR3s include the opening cysteine and the closing phenylalanine or tryptophan. D genes are given only for firm matches. Not all rows give a size; the values are once, few, many and, for expanded clones, a class.

j_call,d_call,clone_size,v_call,cdr3_nt,cdr3_aa
TRBJ1-1,.,many,TRBV20-1,TGCAGTGCTGGAGGGGCCACCTACACTGAAGCTTTCTTT,CSAGGATYTEAFF
TRBJ2-3,.,many,TRBV18,TGTGCCAGCTCCCAAGCAGGAACAGATACGCAGTATTTT,CASSQAGTDTQYF
TRBJ2-3,TRBD2,.,TRBV6-4,TGTGCCAGCAGTTCCGCAGCGGGGGGGCCGAATACGCAGTATTTT,CASSSAAGGPNTQYF
TRBJ2-2,.,many,TRBV3-1,TGTGCCAGCAGCATTATGGGTCCCATTTCAGGCTTGACCGGGGAGCTGTTTTTT,CASSIMGPISGLTGELFF
TRBJ1-2,.,many,TRBV7-4,TGTGCCAGCAGCTGGCAGCTTTCAGCTCGAAAGACCTATGGCTACACCTTC,CASSWQLSARKTYGYTF
TRBJ1-6,TRBD1,many,TRBV7-3,TGTGCCAGCAGGGCCGGGACAGGGGGTTCACCCCTCCACTTT,CASRAGTGGSPLHF
TRBJ2-1,TRBD2,few,TRBV20-1,TGCAGTGCTATCAAACCCATGACTAGCGGGAGGCGCGGGGACAATGAGCAGTTCTTC,CSAIKPMTSGRRGDNEQFF
TRBJ2-2,.,many,TRBV29-1,TGCAGCGTTGAAGATCCCAGGGGGAACACCGGGGAGCTGTTTTTT,CSVEDPRGNTGELFF
TRBJ2-5,.,.,TRBV6-1,TGTGCCAGCAGTGAAATTTTCGGACGGGAGACGAAAGAGACCCAGTACTTC,CASSEIFGRETKETQYF
TRBJ2-5,TRBD2,many,TRBV20-1,TGCAGTGCTAGCGGGCGGGAGGAGACCCAGTACTTC,CSASGREETQYF
TRBJ1-4,TRBD1,many,TRBV4-2,TGTGCCAGCAGCCGTGGGACAGGGGAGATTGAAAAACTGTTTTTT,CASSRGTGEIEKLFF
TRBJ1-2,.,many,TRBV5-3,TGTGCCAGACCAGTTATAGTGGTGAGAAAGACCTATGGCTACACCTTC,CARPVIVVRKTYGYTF
TRBJ1-2,.,many,TRBV24-1,TGTGCCACCTCACACGAGGGTAAGGGCTACACCTTC,CATSHEGKGYTF
TRBJ2-3,TRBD1,many,TRBV7-2,TGTGCCAGCAGCTTAGGAAGGGGGCCGTTTGGCACAGATACGCAGTATTTT,CASSLGRGPFGTDTQYF
TRBJ1-2,.,many,TRBV7-9,TGTGCCAGCAGCCTATGGGAATACCATGGAAAGACCTATGGCTACACCTTC,CASSLWEYHGKTYGYTF
TRBJ2-7,.,many,TRBV4-2,TGTGCCAGCAGCCAAGAACGTCCCCACTGGCTGGGACGTGGGGCCTACGAGCAGTACTTC,CASSQERPHWLGRGAYEQYF
TRBJ1-2,.,many,TRBV10-2,TGCGCCAGCAGTAGTATAACCACTTCTAGAAAGACCTATGGCTACACCTTC,CASSSITTSRKTYGYTF
TRBJ1-1,TRBD1,many,TRBV11-2,TGTGCCAGCAGCTCAAACAGGGGGGTGAACACTGAAGCTTTCTTT,CASSSNRGVNTEAFF
TRBJ2-3,.,.,TRBV11-2,TGTGCCAGCAGCTCGGAGACTACTGAGACGCAGTATTTT,CASSSETTETQYF
TRBJ1-1,TRBD1,many,TRBV12-3/TRBV12-4,TGTGCCAGCAGAGACAGGGGCCTGAACACTGAAGCTTTCTTT,CASRDRGLNTEAFF
TRBJ2-1,.,few,TRBV6-2/TRBV6-3,TGTGCCAGCAGTTACGACCTATTTGGAAATGAGCAGTTCTTC,CASSYDLFGNEQFF